Below are 6 T cell receptor beta chains sequenced from a single sample in a study of T-cell reconstitution after alpha-beta-depleted transplantation in children. Unique molecular identifiers were built into the TCRbeta library. TCRdb reanalysed the PCR reads using MiXCR and keeps one entry per CDR3 protein. This table has about 830,000 distinct CDR3 sequences, roughly 15% appearing once. The sample was PBMCs, mostly from graft donor cells, taken 360 days after TCRalphabeta/CD19-depleted stem cell transplant. The receptors shown here come from a male patient younger than 18 who had a stem cell transplant for acute lymphoblastic leukemia, so the T cells may come from the graft donor.

This clonotype was found a few times. The chain joins TRBV5-4 to TRBJ2-7, with a tentative D call TRBD1 (6 bases). The CDR3 has 15 amino acids. The germline gives CDR1 SGHNT, CDR2 YYREEE (reference sequence). V was pared by 0 bases and J by 2 bases, with 12 bases between. The CDR3 DNA sequence: TGTGCCAGCAGCTTGGCTGGCAGGGGTCCCTACGAGCAGTACTTC. Translating gives CASSLAGRGPYEQYF. Full variable domain (missing parts from reference TRBV5-4 and TRBJ2-7): ETGVTQSPTHLIKTRGQQVTLRCSSQSGHNTVSWYQQALGQGPQFIFQYYREEENGRGNFPPRFSGLQFPNYSSELNVNALELDDSALYLCASSLAGRGPYEQYFGPGTRLTVT.

The J gene is TRBJ2-7, the V gene TRBV7-8, with D possibly being TRBD1 or TRBD2 (5 bases each). The CDR3 is 15 amino acids. The V gene lost 4 bases and the J gene lost 4 bases, with 17 bases spanning the gap. CDR1 and CDR2 (germline): SGHVS, FQNEAQ. The CDR3 reads CASSSRGPPLYEQYF. The DNA of the CDR3 is TGTGCCAGCAGCTCCCGGGGACCACCATTATACGAGCAGTACTTC.

In its sample, this clonotype was seen many times. The gene calls are TRBV29-1 and TRBJ1-1; D is uncertain. With 3 bases removed from V and 1 base from J, the gap between germline ends came to 0 bases. Germline CDR1 and CDR2: SQVTM and ANQGSEA. The CDR3 is 10 amino acids. CDR3 DNA: TGCAGCGTTGAGAACACTGAAGCTTTCTTT. Protein: CSVENTEAFF.

This chain links TRBV14 with TRBJ1-5; 8 bases are a match to TRBD1. Per germline, CDR1 SGHDN and CDR2 FVKESK. The CDR3 length is 14 residues. Trimming removed 6 bases from V and 4 bases from J; junction bases left unmatched: 5. Here the CDR3 reads CASSRTGRNQPQHF. DNA for the CDR3: TGTGCCAGCAGTCGGACAGGGAGAAATCAGCCCCAGCATTTT.

The rearrangement links TRBV5-1 to TRBJ2-3; no reliable D call. This CDR3 region has 14 residues. Looked up from germline, CDR1 is SGHRS and CDR2 is YFSETQ. The V end was cut by 5 bases, the J end by 6 bases, with 16 bases between. The CDR3 loop reads CASSYILEPDTQYF. Written as DNA, the CDR3 is TGCGCCAGCAGTTATATTCTCGAGCCCGATACGCAGTATTTT.

V and J are TRBV6-5 and TRBJ1-2; 7 bases map to TRBD1. With 5 bases clipped from V and 5 bases from J, the junction kept 11 bases outside the gene matches. This CDR3 is built from 15 residues. Germline V gene sequence: CDR1 MNHEY, CDR2 SVGAGI. CDR3 sequence (DNA): TGTGCCAGCAGTAACCCTGGGACAGTTGAATATGGCTACACCTTC. Its translation is CASSNPGTVEYGYTF.